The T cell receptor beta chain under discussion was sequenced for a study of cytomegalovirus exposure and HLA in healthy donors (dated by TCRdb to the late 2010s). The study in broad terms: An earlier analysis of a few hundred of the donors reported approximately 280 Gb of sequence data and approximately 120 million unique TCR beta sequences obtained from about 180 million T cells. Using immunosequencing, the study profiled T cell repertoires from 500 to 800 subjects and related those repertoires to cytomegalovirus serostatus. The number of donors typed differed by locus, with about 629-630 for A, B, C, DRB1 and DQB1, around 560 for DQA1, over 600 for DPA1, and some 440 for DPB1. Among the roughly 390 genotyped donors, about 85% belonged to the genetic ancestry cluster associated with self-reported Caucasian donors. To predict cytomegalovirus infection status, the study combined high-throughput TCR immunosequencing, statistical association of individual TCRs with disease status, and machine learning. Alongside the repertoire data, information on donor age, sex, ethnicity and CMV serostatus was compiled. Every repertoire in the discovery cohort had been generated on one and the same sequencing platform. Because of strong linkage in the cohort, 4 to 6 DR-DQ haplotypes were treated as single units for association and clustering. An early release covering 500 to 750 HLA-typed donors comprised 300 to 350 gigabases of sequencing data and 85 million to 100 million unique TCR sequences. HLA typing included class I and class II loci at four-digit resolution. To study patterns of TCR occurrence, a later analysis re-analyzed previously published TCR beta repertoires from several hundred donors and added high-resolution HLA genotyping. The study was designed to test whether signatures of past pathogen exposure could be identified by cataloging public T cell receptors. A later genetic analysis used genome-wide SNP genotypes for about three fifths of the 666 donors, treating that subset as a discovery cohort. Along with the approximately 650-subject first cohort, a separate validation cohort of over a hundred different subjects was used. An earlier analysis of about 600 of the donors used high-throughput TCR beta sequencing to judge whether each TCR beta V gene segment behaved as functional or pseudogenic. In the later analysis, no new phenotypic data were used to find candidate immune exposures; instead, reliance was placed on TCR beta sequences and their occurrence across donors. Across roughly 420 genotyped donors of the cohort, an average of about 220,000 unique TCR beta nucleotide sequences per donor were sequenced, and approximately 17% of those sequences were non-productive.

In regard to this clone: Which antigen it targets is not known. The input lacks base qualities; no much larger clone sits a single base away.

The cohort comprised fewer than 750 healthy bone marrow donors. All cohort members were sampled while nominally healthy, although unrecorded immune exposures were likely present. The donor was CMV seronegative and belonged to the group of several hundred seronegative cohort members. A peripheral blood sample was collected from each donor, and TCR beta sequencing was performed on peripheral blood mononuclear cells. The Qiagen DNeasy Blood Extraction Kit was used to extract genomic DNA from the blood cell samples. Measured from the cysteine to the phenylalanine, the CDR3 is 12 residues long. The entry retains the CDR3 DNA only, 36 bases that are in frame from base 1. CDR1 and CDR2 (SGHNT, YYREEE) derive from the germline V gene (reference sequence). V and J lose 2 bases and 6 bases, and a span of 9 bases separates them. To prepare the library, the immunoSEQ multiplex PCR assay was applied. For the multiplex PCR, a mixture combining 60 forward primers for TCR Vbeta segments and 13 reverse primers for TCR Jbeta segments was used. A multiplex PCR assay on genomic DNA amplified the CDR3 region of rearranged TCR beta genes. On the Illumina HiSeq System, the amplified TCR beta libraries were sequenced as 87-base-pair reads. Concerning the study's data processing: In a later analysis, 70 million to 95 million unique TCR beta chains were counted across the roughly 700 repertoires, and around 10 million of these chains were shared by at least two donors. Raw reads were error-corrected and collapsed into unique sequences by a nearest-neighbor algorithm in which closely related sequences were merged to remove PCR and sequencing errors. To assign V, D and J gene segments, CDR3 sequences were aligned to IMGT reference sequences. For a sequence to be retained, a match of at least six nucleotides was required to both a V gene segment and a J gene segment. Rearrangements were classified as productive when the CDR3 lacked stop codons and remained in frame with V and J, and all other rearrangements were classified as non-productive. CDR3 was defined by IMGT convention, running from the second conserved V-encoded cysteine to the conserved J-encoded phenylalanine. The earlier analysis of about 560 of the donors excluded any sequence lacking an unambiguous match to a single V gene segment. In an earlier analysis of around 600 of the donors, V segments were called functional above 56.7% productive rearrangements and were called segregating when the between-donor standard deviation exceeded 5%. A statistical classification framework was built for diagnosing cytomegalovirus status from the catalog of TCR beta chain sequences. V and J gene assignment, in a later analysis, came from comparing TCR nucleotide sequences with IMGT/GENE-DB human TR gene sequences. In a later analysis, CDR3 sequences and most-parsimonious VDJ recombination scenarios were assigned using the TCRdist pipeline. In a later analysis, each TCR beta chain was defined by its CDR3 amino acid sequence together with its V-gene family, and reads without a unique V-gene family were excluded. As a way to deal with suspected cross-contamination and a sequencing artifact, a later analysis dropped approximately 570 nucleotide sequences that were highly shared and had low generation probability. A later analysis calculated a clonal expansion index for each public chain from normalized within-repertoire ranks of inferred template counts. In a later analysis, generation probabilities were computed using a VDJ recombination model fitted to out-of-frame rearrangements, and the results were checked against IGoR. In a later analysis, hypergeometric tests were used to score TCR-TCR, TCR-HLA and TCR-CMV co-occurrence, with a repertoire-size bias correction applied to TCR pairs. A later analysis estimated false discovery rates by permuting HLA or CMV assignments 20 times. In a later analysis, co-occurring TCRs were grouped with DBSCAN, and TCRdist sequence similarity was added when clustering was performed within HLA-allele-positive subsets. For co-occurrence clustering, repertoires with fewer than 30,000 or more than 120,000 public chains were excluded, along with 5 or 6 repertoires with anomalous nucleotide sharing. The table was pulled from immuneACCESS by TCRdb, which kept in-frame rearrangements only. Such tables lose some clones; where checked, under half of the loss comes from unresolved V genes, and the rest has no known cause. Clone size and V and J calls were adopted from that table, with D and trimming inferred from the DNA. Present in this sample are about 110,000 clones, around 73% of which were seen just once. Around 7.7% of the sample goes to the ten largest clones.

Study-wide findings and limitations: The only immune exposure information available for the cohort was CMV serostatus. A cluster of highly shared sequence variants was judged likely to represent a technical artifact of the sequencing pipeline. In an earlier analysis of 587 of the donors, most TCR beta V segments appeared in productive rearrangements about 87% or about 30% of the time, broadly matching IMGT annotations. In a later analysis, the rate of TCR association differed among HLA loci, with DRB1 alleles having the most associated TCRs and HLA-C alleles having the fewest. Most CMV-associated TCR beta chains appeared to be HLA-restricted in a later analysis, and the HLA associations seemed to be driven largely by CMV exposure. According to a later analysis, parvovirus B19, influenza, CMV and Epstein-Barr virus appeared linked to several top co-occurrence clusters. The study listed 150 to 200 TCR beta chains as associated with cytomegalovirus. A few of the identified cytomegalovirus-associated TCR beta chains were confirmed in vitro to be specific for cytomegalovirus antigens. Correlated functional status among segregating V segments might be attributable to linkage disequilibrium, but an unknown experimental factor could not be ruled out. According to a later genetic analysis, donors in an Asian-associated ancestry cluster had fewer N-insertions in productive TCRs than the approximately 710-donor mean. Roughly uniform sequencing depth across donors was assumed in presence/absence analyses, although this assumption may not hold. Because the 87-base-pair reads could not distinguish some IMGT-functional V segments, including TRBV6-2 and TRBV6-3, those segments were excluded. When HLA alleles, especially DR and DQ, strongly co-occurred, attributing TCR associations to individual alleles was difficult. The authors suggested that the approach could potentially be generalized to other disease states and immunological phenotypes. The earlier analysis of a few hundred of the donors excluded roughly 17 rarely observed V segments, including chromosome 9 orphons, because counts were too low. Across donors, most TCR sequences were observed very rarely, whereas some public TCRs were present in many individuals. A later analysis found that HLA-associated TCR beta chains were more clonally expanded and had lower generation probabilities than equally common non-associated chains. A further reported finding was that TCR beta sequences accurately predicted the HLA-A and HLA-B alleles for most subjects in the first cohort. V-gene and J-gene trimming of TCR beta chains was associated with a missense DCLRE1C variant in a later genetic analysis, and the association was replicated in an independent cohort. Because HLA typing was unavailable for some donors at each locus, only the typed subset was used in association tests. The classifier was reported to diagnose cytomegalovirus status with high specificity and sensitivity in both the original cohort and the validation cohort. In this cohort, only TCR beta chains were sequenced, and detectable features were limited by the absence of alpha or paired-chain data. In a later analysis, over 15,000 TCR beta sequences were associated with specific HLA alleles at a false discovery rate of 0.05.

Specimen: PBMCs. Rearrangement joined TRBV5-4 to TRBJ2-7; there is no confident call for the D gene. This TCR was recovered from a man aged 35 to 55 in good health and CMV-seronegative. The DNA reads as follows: TGTGCCAGCAGCTTCCTGACAACCGAGCAGTACTTC. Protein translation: CASSFLTTEQYF.